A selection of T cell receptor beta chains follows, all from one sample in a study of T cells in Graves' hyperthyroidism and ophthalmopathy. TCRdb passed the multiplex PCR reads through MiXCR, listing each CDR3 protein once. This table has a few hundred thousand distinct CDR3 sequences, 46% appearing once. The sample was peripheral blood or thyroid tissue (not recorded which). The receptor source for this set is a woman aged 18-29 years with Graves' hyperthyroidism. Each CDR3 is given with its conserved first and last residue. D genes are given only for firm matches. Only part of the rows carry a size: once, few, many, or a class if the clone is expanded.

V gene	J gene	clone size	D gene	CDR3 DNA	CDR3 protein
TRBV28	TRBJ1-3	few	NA	TGTGCCAGTTGTGGAGGAACTGCTGGAAACACCATATATTTT	CASCGGTAGNTIYF
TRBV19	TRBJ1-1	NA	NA	TGTGCCAGTAGTGCTCGGATAAGGGTCAGGGAGAGGGGCCAGAACACTGAAGCTTTCTTT	CASSARIRVRERGQNTEAFF
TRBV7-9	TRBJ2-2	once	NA	TGTGCCAGCAGCCAAGATCTGGGAGTGGGAACCGGGGAGCTGTTTTTT	CASSQDLGVGTGELFF
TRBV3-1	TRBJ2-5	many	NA	TGTGCCAGCAGCCAAAGTTTTGGGACCCAGTACTTC	CASSQSFGTQYF
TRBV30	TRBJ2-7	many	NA	TGTGCCTGGTGTGCTAGCAGCGACGAGCAGTACTTC	CAWCASSDEQYF
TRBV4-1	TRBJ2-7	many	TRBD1	TGCGCCAGCAGCCAGGGACAGGGTTTCGACGAGCAGTACTTC	CASSQGQGFDEQYF
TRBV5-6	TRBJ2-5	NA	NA	TGTGCCAGCAGCTCCCAAGATGGTCAGGAGTACTTC	CASSSQDGQEYF
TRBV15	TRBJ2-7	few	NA	TGTGCCACCAGCAGAGATTCTCAGGGTTCCCACGAGCAGTACTTC	CATSRDSQGSHEQYF
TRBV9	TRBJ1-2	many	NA	TGTGCCAGCAGCGGTGGGGGGATTGGAGGCTACACCTTC	CASSGGGIGGYTF
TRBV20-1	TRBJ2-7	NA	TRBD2	TGCAGTGCTAGAGCCCCGGCGGGGGACCGACCCTACGAGCAGTACTTC	CSARAPAGDRPYEQYF
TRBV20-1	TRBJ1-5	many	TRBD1	TGCAGTGCTTTGACAGGGGTACCCTCTCAGCCCCAGCATTTT	CSALTGVPSQPQHF
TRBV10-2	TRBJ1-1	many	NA	TGCGCCAGCAGCCGACAGCTTAACACTGAAGCTTTCTTT	CASSRQLNTEAFF
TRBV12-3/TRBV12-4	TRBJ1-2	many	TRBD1	TGTGCCAGCAGTTTATGGACAGGGTATGGCTACACCTTC	CASSLWTGYGYTF
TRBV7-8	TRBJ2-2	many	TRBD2	TGTGCCAGCAGCCTAAAGACTAGCGGGGTGAACACCGGGGAGCTGTTTTTT	CASSLKTSGVNTGELFF
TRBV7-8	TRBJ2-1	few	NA	TGTGCCAGCAGCTTTGGACTACTCAATGAGCAGTTCTTC	CASSFGLLNEQFF
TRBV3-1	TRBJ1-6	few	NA	TGTGCCAGCAGGCCGACGGGACATCCCCCCGTACACCTCCACTTT	CASRPTGHPPVHLHF
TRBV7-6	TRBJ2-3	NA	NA	TGTGCCAGCAGCCCTTTGGCGGCCGAAGTGGGCGCTGATACGCAGTATTTT	CASSPLAAEVGADTQYF
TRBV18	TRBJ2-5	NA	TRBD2	TGTGCCAGCTCACCTCCTATAAGCGGGAAGTACCAAGAGACCCAGTACTTC	CASSPPISGKYQETQYF
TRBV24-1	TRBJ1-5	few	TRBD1	TGTGCCACCAGTGACCCGGACAGGTTCCAGCCCCAGCATTTT	CATSDPDRFQPQHF
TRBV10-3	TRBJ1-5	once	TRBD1	TGTGCCACCAGGCGGCAAAAGGACAGGGGCCAGCCCCAGCATTTT	CATRRQKDRGQPQHF
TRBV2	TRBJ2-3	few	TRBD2	TGTGCCAGCGCGGGAGGGCCCTCAGATACGCAGTATTTT	CASAGGPSDTQYF
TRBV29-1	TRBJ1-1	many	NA	TGCAGCGTTGGGAAGGGAGGAGCGGGTCTTCACACTGAAGCTTTCTTT	CSVGKGGAGLHTEAFF
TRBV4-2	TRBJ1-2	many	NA	TGTGCCAGCAGCCAAGAATTTATGGCAGGGGATTATGGCTACACCTTC	CASSQEFMAGDYGYTF
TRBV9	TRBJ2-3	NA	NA	TGTGCCAGCAGTTCACCCAGGGGTGGTAGGACAGATACGCAGTATTTT	CASSSPRGGRTDTQYF
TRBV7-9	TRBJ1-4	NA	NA	TGTGCCAGCAGCACTATGACCGGGACAACTAATGAAAAACTGTTTTTT	CASSTMTGTTNEKLFF
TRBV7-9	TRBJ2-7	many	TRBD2	TGTGCCAGCGCCGGGGGGGCCCGGGGAATCTACGAGCAGTACTTC	CASAGGARGIYEQYF
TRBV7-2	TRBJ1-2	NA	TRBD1	TGTGCCAGCAGCTTAGCGCGGGACAGGGAAGAGGGTCGCGGCTACACCTTC	CASSLARDREEGRGYTF
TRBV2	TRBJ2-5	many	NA	TGTGCCAGCAAACAGGGCGTCCTGGAGACCCAGTACTTC	CASKQGVLETQYF
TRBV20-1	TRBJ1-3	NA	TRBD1	TGCAGTGCTCGGACAGGGGTTTCGGGCTATGGCTACACCATATATTTT	CSARTGVSGYGYTIYF
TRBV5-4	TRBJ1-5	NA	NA	TGTGCCAGCAGCTTGGATGAAACAGAGCGACTAGCGGGCGAAGGGGAGACCCAGCATTTT	CASSLDETERLAGEGETQHF
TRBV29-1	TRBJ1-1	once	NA	TGCAGCGTTGTCGGGGTGGCTTCTGAAGCTTTCTTT	CSVVGVASEAFF
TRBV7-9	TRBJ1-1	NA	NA	TGTGCCAGCACCCTTCGTGGAGACACTGGAAACACTGAAGCTTTCTTT	CASTLRGDTGNTEAFF
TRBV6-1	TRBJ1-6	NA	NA	TGTGCCAGCAAGCCTACAGGTTTTAATTCACCCCTCCACTTT	CASKPTGFNSPLHF
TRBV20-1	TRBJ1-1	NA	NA	TGCAATGTGCAGGTTAACACTGAAGCTTTCTTT	CNVQVNTEAFF
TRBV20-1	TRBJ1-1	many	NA	TGCAGTGGGGGGACATCGAACACTGAAGCTTTCTTT	CSGGTSNTEAFF
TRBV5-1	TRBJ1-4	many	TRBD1	TGCGCCAGCAGCTTCGGGCAGGGGGCAGAAAAACTGTTTTTT	CASSFGQGAEKLFF
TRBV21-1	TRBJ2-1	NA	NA	TGTGCCAGCGGCAAAGAGGGACAGCAACCTAATGAGCAGTTCTTC	CASGKEGQQPNEQFF
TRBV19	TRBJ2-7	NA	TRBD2	TGTGCCAGTATGGGGGGGGGGGTTCAGCAGTACTTC	CASMGGGVQQYF
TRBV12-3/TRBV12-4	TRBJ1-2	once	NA	TGTGCCAGCAGTTCGACGGATAACTATGGCTACACCTTC	CASSSTDNYGYTF
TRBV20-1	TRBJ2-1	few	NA	TGCAGTGCTAGAGATCCCGGCGGGGAAGAGGATGAGCAGTTCTTC	CSARDPGGEEDEQFF